This TCR beta chain was identified during a study of T cell responses to AZD1222 COVID-19 vaccine. General study points: Spike-specific TCR breadth and depth rose after two AZD1222 doses.

This CDR3 region has 15 residues. Trimming pared 4 bases from V and 3 bases from J, leaving 13 bases between. Per germline, CDR1 SGHNT and CDR2 YYREEE (reference sequence). Remarks on this clone: Its matching antigen is unknown.

Measured with immunoSEQ multiplex PCR; TCRdb has only the in-frame clones, and not every one. The sample includes 110,000 to 150,000 clones, 85% to 95% of them seen just once. The source of this sequence is an adult in good health. This sample comprised peripheral blood, obtained on day 0 of AZD1222 vaccination. The V and J genes are TRBV5-4 and TRBJ2-2, with a tentative D call TRBD2 (5 bases). For the CDR3, the DNA is TGTGCCAGCAGCCCCCGTCTGGGAGACACCGGGGAGCTGTTTTTT. Translation gives CASSPRLGDTGELFF.